Below, one T cell receptor beta chain is given with its context. Its antigen is unidentified. Germline CDR1 reads SGHTA; CDR2 reads FQGNSA. The CDR3 covers 16 residues. J was trimmed by 1 base and V by 5 bases; bases with no gene match: 8. The source of the sample is a study of cytomegalovirus exposure and HLA in healthy donors. Study-wide results and caveats: In a later analysis, HLA-C alleles had the fewest associated TCRs, DRB1 alleles the most.

Amplification used 60 Vbeta primers and 13 Jbeta primers. Using immunoSEQ multiplex PCR, the repertoire was profiled, and TCRdb retains in-frame clones only, with some absent. The table includes roughly 190,000 clones, around 68% detected once. V gene TRBV7-2 combines with J gene TRBJ1-5; 7 bases agree with TRBD1. This clonotype was obtained from a man between 35 and 55 years old in good health and CMV-seronegative. The sequenced material came from PBMCs. In nucleotides, the CDR3 is TGTGCCAGCAGCGACCGACAGGGTTTGAGCAATCAGCCCCAGCATTTT. Its protein product is CASSDRQGLSNQPQHF.